The 8 T cell receptor beta chains below all came from one sample that was sequenced in a study of blood T cell repertoires in COVID-19. Generated by immunoSEQ multiplex PCR, the TCRdb table keeps only in-frame clones and is missing some. The repertoire holds more than 150,000 clones, with roughly 94% as singletons. Source material: peripheral blood. Receptor source: a man aged 30 to 39 with COVID-19, enrolled during active disease.

This clone occurred once. The chain carries TRBV7-2 and TRBJ1-3, with a weak D call TRBD1 (5 bases). The CDR3 consists of 14 residues. The germline V gene encodes CDR1 SGHTA and CDR2 FQGNSA. Trimming removed 5 bases from V and 0 bases from J, with 8 bases in between. For the CDR3, the DNA is TGTGCCAGCAGCCGGACATCCTCTGGAAACACCATATATTTT. Protein product: CASSRTSSGNTIYF.

The chain combines TRBV27 with TRBJ1-1, with TRBD1 as a possible D gene (6 bases). Per the germline V gene, CDR1 is MNHEY and CDR2 is SMNVEV (reference sequence). The CDR3 totals 13 residues. V shed 8 bases and J shed 0 bases, with 10 bases lying between them. This CDR3 is CASRGQMNTEAFF. DNA of the CDR3: TGTGCCAGCCGGGGACAAATGAACACTGAAGCTTTCTTT.

J is TRBJ1-5 and V is TRBV27; 7 bases align to TRBD1. Germline V CDR1 and CDR2: MNHEY, SMNVEV (reference sequence). The CDR3 extends over 14 amino acids. V lost 3 bases, J lost 3 bases, and 2 bases stayed unmatched. CDR3 residues: CASSLGQSNQPQHF. The CDR3 region has the DNA TGTGCCAGCAGTTTGGGACAGTCCAATCAGCCCCAGCATTTT.

The rearrangement uses TRBV27 and TRBJ1-2; the D gene is possibly TRBD1 (5 bases). Trimming left V 0 bases short and J 4 bases short, with 21 bases between. CDR1 is MNHEY, CDR2 SMNVEV, per germline (reference sequence). CDR3 length: 18 amino acids. The CDR3 nucleotides read TGTGCCAGCAGTTTATCCTCCCAGGGCACAGCGCTTCTCTATGGCTACACCTTC. It is translated as CASSLSSQGTALLYGYTF.

This chain uses TRBV6-1 with TRBJ2-3; D not certain. The germline V gene has CDR1 MNHNS and CDR2 SASEGT. V lost 0 bases and J lost 1, with 17 bases in between. CDR3 length equals 18 residues. DNA of the CDR3: TGTGCCAGCAGTGAAGCGCTGGGTCAGGCCGGCCGCACAGATACGCAGTATTTT. This gives the protein CASSEALGQAGRTDTQYF.

A few counts support this clone. This chain joins TRBV7-9 and TRBJ1-2; D is possibly TRBD1 (6 bases). The length of the CDR3 is 13 residues. With 0 bases removed from V and 8 bases from J, the gap between germline ends came to 10 bases. Germline CDR1 and CDR2: SEHNR and FQNEAQ (reference sequence). The CDR3 spells CASSLAGQTGYTF. The CDR3 DNA reads TGTGCCAGCAGCTTAGCGGGACAAACCGGCTACACCTTC.

V gene TRBV27 combines with J gene TRBJ2-1; TRBD2 might be the D (5 bases). V lost 2 bases to trimming and J lost 0 bases, with 8 bases between them. The CDR3 totals 15 residues. Germline CDR1 is MNHEY and CDR2 is SMNVEV (reference sequence). CDR3 region: CASSLMGSSYNEQFF. DNA for the CDR3: TGTGCCAGCAGTTTAATGGGGAGCTCCTACAATGAGCAGTTCTTC.

The chain is built from TRBV19 and TRBJ2-1; 8 positions match TRBD2. CDR3 length: 14 amino acids. Germline CDR1 and CDR2: LNHDA and SQIVND (reference sequence). The V segment lost 6 bases and the J segment 8 bases; nucleotides outside the gene matches: 9. CDR3 loop: CASRAGGPGDEQFF. DNA for the CDR3: TGTGCCAGTAGGGCGGGGGGCCCTGGGGATGAGCAGTTCTTC.